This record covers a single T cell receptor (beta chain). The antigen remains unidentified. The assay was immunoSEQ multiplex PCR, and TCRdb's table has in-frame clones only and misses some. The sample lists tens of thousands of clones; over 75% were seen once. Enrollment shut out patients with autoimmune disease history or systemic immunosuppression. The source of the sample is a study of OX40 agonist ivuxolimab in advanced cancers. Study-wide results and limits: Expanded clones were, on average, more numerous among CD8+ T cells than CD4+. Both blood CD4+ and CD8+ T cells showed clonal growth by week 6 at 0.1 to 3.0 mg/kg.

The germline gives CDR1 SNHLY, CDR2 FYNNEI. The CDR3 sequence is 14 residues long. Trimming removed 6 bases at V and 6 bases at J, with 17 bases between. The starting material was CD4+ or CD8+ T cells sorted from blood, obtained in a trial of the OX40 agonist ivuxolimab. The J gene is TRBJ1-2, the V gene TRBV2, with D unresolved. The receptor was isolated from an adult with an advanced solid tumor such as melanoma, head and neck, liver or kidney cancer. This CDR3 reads CASSPAQTGDGYTF. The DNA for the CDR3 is TGTGCCAGCAGCCCCGCCCAGACCGGGGATGGCTACACCTTC.